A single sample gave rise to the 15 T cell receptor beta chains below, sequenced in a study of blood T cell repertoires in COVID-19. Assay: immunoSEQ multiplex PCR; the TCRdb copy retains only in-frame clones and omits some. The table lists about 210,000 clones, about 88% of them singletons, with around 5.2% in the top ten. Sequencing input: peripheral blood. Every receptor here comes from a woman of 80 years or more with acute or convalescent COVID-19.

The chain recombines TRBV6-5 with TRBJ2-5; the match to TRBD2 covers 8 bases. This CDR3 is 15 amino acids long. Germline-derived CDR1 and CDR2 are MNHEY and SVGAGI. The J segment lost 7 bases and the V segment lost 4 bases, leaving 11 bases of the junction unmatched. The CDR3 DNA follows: TGTGCCAGCAGTTCCGGAGCTAGCGGGCGTGGGACCCAGTACTTC. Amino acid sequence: CASSSGASGRGTQYF.

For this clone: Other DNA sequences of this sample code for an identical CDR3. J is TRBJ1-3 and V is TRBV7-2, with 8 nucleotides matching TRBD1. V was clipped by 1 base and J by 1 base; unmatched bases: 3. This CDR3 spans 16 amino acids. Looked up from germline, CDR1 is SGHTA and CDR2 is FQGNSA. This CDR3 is CASSLVGTGSGNTIYF. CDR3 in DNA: TGTGCCAGCAGCTTAGTTGGGACAGGTTCTGGAAACACCATATATTTT.

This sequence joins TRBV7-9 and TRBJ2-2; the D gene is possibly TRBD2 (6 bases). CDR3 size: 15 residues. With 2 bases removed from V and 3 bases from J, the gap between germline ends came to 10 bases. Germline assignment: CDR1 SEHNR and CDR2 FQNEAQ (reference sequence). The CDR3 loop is CASSLYWGDTGELFF. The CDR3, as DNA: TGTGCCAGCAGCTTATATTGGGGGGACACCGGGGAGCTGTTTTTT.

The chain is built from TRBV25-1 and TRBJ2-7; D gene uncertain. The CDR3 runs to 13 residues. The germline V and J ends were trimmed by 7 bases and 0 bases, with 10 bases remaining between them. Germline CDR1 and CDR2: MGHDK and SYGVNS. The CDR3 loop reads CASKGRNSYEQYF. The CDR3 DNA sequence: TGTGCCAGCAAAGGCAGGAACTCCTACGAGCAGTACTTC.

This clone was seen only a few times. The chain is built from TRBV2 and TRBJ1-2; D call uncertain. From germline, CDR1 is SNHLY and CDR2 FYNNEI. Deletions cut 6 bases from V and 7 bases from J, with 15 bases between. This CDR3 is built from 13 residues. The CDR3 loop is CASSERGYSGYTF. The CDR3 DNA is TGTGCCAGCAGCGAGCGGGGTTACTCTGGCTACACCTTC.

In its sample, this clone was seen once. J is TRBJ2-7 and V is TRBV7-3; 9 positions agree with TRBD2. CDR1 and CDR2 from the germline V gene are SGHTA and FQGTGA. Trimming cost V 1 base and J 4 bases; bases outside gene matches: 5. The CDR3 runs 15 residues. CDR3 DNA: TGTGCCAGCAGCTTAAGCGGGAGGGCCGGGTACGAGCAGTACTTC. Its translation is CASSLSGRAGYEQYF.

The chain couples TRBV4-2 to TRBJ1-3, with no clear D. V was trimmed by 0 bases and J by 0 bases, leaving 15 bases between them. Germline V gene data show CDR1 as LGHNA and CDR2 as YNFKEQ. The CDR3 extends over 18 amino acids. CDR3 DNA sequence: TGTGCCAGCAGCCAAGATCGCCAGGTCACACGCTCTGGAAACACCATATATTTT. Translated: CASSQDRQVTRSGNTIYF.

CDR3 in amino acids: CASSTGTSGTYEQYF. The CDR3 coding sequence is TGTGCCAGCAGCACGGGGACTAGCGGCACGTACGAGCAGTACTTC. This chain links TRBV5-4 with TRBJ2-7, with TRBD2 identical over 11 bases. The CDR3 length is 15 residues. The ends lost 4 bases at V and 4 bases at J; junction bases unmatched: 7. The V gene's germline CDR1 is SGHNT and CDR2 YYREEE (reference sequence).

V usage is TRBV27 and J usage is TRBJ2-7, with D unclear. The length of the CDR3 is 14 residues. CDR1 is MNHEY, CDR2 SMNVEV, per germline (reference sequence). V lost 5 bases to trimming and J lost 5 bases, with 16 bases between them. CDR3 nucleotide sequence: TGTGCCAGCAGTCCCATCGCTAGAATGGACGAGCAGTACTTC. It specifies CASSPIARMDEQYF.

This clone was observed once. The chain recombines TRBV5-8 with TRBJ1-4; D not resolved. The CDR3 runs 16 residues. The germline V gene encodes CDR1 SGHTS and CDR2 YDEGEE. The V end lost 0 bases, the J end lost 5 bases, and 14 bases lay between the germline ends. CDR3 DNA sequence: TGTGCCAGCAGCTTGGGGCGGCAGACGGGAAATGAAAAACTGTTTTTT. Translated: CASSLGRQTGNEKLFF. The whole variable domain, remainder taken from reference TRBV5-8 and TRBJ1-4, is EAGVTQSPTHLIKTRGQQATLRCSPISGHTSVYWYQQALGLGLQFLLWYDEGEERNRGNFPPRFSGRQFPNYSSELNVNALELEDSALYLCASSLGRQTGNEKLFFGSGTQLSVL.

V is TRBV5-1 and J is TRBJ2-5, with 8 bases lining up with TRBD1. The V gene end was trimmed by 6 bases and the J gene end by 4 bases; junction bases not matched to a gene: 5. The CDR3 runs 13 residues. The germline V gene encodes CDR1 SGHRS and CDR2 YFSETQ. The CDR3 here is CASTSQGGETQYF. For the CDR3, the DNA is TGCGCCAGCACCTCACAGGGGGGAGAGACCCAGTACTTC.

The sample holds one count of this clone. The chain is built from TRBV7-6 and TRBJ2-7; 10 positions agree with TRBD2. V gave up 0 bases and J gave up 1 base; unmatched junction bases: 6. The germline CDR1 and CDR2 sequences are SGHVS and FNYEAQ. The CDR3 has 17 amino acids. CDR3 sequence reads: CASSLAPRTSGSYEQYF. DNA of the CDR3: TGTGCCAGCAGCTTAGCTCCCCGGACTAGCGGATCCTACGAGCAGTACTTC.

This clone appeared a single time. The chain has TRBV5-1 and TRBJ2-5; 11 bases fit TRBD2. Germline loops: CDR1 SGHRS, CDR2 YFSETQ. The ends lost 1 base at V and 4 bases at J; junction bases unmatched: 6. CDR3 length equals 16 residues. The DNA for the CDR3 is TGCGCCAGCAGCTTGCCTATAGCGGGAGGGGGAGAGACCCAGTACTTC. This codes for CASSLPIAGGGETQYF.

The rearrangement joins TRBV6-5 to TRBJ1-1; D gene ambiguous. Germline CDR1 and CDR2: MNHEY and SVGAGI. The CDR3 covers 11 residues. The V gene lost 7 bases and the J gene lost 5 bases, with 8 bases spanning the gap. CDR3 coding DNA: TGTGCCAGCATGGGCGGGACTGAAGCTTTCTTT. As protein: CASMGGTEAFF.

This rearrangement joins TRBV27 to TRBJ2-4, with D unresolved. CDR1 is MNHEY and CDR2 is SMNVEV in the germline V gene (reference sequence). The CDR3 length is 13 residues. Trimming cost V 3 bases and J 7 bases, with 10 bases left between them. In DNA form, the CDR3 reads TGTGCCAGCAGTTTGAGTGGGCCGAACATTCAGTACTTC. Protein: CASSLSGPNIQYF.